Only a few counts were recorded for the clone carrying this TCR beta chain. This entry belongs to a study of blood T cell repertoires in COVID-19. Turning to the study itself: There were acute and convalescent COVID-19 samples, and they came from the United States, Italy and Spain. The cDNA or gDNA used as material had been derived from T cells, B-cell-depleted T cells, or PBMCs.

Methods used by the authors: Reference gene primer amplification gave nucleated cell count estimates. Profiled with immunoSEQ multiplex PCR; TCRdb holds only in-frame clones, not every one. V and J calls and clone size are those listed in that table; D and trimming were worked out from the DNA. The table has fewer than 65,000 clones, around 80% seen once. The CDR3 sequence is 16 residues long. Germline CDR1 SGHRS, CDR2 YFSETQ. With 4 bases removed from V and 3 bases from J, the gap between germline ends came to 19 bases. The receptor was isolated from a human donor in a cohort sampled during active COVID-19. Sequencing was done on a sample of peripheral blood. This chain joins TRBV5-1 and TRBJ2-5; a weak D match, TRBD2 (6 bases). The CDR3: CASSRTTGTDKETQYF. The CDR3 coding sequence is TGCGCCAGCAGCAGGACTACCGGGACGGATAAAGAGACCCAGTACTTC.